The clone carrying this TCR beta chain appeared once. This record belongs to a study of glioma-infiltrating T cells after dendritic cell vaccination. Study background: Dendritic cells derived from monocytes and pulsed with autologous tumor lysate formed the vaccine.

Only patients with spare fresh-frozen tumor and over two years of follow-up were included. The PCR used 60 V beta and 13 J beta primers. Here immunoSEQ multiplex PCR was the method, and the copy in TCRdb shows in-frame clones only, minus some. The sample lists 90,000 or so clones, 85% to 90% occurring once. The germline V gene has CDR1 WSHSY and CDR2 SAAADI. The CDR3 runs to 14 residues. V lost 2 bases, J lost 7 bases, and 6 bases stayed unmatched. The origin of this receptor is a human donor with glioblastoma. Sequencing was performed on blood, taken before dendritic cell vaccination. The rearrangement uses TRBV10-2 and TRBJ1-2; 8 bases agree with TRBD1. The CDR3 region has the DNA TGCGCCAGCAGTGAGCGGACAGGGATTAGTGGCTACACCTTC. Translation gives CASSERTGISGYTF.